This T cell receptor beta chain was sequenced during a study of CD8 T cells in ankylosing spondylitis. TCRdb re-called the 5' RACE reads through MiXCR, storing one row per CDR3 protein. The data show 200,000 to 250,000 distinct CDR3 sequences, about 10% seen once. In its sample, this clonotype was seen many times. This CDR3 contains 16 residues. With 0 bases clipped from V and 10 bases from J, the junction kept 7 bases outside the gene matches. Per the germline V gene, CDR1 is SGHRS and CDR2 is YFSETQ. Sequencing was performed on blood, either unsorted or a sorted T cell fraction (not recorded which). The origin of this receptor is a male donor with ankylosing spondylitis or in good health (not recorded which). This chain joins TRBV5-1 and TRBJ1-6; 10 bases are shared with TRBD1. The CDR3, as DNA: TGCGCCAGCAGCTTGGGACAGGGGGCATCGGGATCACCCCTCCACTTT. It codes for CASSLGQGASGSPLHF.